These 30 T cell receptor beta chains were sequenced from one sample in a study of shared clonotypes between healthy human individuals. The repertoire was sequenced with immunoSEQ multiplex PCR; TCRdb's copy has only in-frame clones and lacks some. The data show some 2,500,000 clones, 90% to 95% seen once. Source material: naive CD4+ T cells from PBMCs. Subset indicated: CD45RA+ positively selected. These receptors were obtained from a man aged 18 to 29 in good health. Some clones in this sample may be carry-over from other donors' samples.

The gene calls are TRBV5-5 and TRBJ2-2; the D call may be TRBD1 or TRBD2 (5 bases each). Germline lookup yields CDR1 SGHKS and CDR2 YYEKEE (reference sequence). Trimming left V 0 bases short and J 0 bases short, with 9 bases between. The CDR3 consists of 16 residues. CDR3 bases: TGTGCCAGCAGCTTGGTCGTGGGGGCGAACACCGGGGAGCTGTTTTTT. Amino acid sequence: CASSLVVGANTGELFF.

The chain employs TRBV11-2 and TRBJ2-1; D is ambiguous. The V end was cut by 7 bases, the J end by 5 bases, with 12 bases between. The germline gives CDR1 SGHAT, CDR2 FQNNGV. The CDR3 contains 13 residues. CDR3 sequence reads: CASTRLADNEQFF. CDR3 coding DNA: TGTGCCAGCACCCGACTGGCGGACAATGAGCAGTTCTTC.

A note on this clone: This sample includes further DNA sequences coding for the same CDR3. This chain joins TRBV10-3 and TRBJ2-1; tentatively, D is TRBD1 (6 bases). Germline CDR1 and CDR2: ENHRY and SYGVKD. The V and J ends lost 4 bases and 5 bases respectively, with 6 bases between them. CDR3 length: 12 amino acids. The CDR3, as DNA: TGTGCCATCAGTGGACAGGACAATGAGCAGTTCTTC. Amino acids: CAISGQDNEQFF.

Concerning this clone: The sample holds other DNA sequences that translate to the same CDR3. V and J are TRBV20-1 and TRBJ2-5; a weak D match, TRBD2 (5 bases). This CDR3 has 11 residues. V lost 3 bases to trimming and J lost 5 bases, with 7 bases between them. Germline V gives CDR1 DFQATT, CDR2 SNEGSKA (reference sequence). Written as DNA, the CDR3 is TGCAGTGCTAGGACGGGGGAGACCCAGTACTTC. Translating gives CSARTGETQYF.

The V and J genes are TRBV5-6 and TRBJ2-2; possible D gene TRBD2, 5 bases. Germline values: CDR1 SGHDT, CDR2 YYEEEE. This CDR3 spans 16 amino acids. V lost 0 bases and J lost 6, with 15 bases in between. CDR3 residues: CASSLGLPRPPGELFF. CDR3 in DNA: TGTGCCAGCAGCTTGGGACTACCCCGGCCCCCCGGGGAGCTGTTTTTT.

The chain uses TRBV18 and TRBJ1-2, with TRBD1 matching over 7 bases. Germline CDR1 and CDR2: KGHSH and LQKENI. This CDR3 contains 17 residues. J lost 7 bases, V lost 3 bases, and 17 bases had no gene match. The CDR3, as DNA: TGTGCCAGCTCACCCCGGGACAGACGAATCGCAAATCGTGGCTACACCTTC. This sequence encodes CASSPRDRRIANRGYTF.

The chain couples TRBV4-2 to TRBJ1-1; D gene ambiguous. The CDR3 extends over 13 amino acids. V shed 4 bases and J shed 6 bases, with 12 bases lying between them. Germline CDR1 is LGHNA and CDR2 is YNFKEQ. CDR3 protein: CASSLESVAEAFF. The CDR3 nucleotides are TGTGCCAGCAGCCTCGAGTCGGTCGCTGAAGCTTTCTTT.

The chain links TRBV2 to TRBJ1-5, with D possibly being TRBD1 (5 bases). Germline values: CDR1 SNHLY, CDR2 FYNNEI. The V gene lost 5 bases and the J gene lost 9 bases, with 17 bases spanning the gap. This CDR3 contains 14 residues. The CDR3: CASSWDPGRWPQHF. CDR3 bases: TGTGCCAGCAGTTGGGACCCGGGGAGATGGCCCCAGCATTTT.

The rearrangement joins TRBV5-1 to TRBJ1-2; 7 bases map to TRBD1. V was pared by 0 bases and J by 4 bases, with 6 bases of the junction left unmatched. The germline gives CDR1 SGHRS, CDR2 YFSETQ. CDR3 length: 15 residues. The CDR3 is CASSLVGQVAYGYTF. DNA of the CDR3: TGCGCCAGCAGCTTGGTAGGACAGGTGGCCTATGGCTACACCTTC.

The rearrangement joins TRBV7-3 to TRBJ2-5; D could derive from TRBD1 or TRBD2 (6 bases each). The germline V gene has CDR1 SGHTA and CDR2 FQGTGA. Trimming removed 5 bases at V and 4 bases at J, with 11 bases between. This CDR3 is 13 amino acids long. CDR3 coding DNA: TGTGCCAGCAGCCAAGGGGGGTCAGAGACCCAGTACTTC. This encodes CASSQGGSETQYF.

This chain uses TRBV7-3 with TRBJ1-1; no reliable D call. Germline V lookup: CDR1 SGHTA, CDR2 FQGTGA. V was shortened by 5 bases and J by 5 bases, with 12 bases between the two germline ends. This CDR3 is built from 13 residues. This chain's CDR3 is CASSASTGTEAFF. The CDR3 region has the DNA TGTGCCAGCAGCGCCAGTACCGGGACTGAAGCTTTCTTT. Drawing the rest from reference TRBV7-3 and TRBJ1-1, the complete variable domain is GAGVSQTPSNKVTEKGKYVELRCDPISGHTALYWYRQSLGQGPEFLIYFQGTGAADDSGLPNDRFFAVRPEGSVSTLKIQRTERGDSAVYLCASSASTGTEAFFGQGTRLTVV.

The rearrangement links TRBV11-2 to TRBJ2-5, with 8 bases that match TRBD2. Trimming at V came to 5 bases and at J to 5 bases, leaving 10 bases not matched to a gene. The CDR3 has 15 residues. CDR1 and CDR2 (germline): SGHAT, FQNNGV. CDR3 in amino acids: CASSPRAGGGETQYF. The CDR3 nucleotides read TGTGCCAGCAGCCCGCGGGCGGGGGGCGGCGAGACCCAGTACTTC.

This chain joins TRBV28 and TRBJ2-2; perhaps TRBD1 as D (5 bases). The CDR3 extends over 14 amino acids. Trimming stripped 3 bases from V and 8 bases from J, with 13 bases between. Germline V lookup: CDR1 MDHEN, CDR2 SYDVKM. The CDR3, as DNA: TGTGCCAGCAGTTTTCACCAGGGTGTTGGGGAGCTGTTTTTT. This codes for CASSFHQGVGELFF.

This chain links TRBV5-4 with TRBJ2-7, with 7 bases that match TRBD2. Losses at the gene ends were 2 bases for V and 4 bases for J; bases not matched to a gene: 9. This CDR3 contains 15 residues. Germline V CDR1 and CDR2: SGHNT, YYREEE (reference sequence). CDR3 bases: TGTGCCAGCAGCTTATGGGAGGGACCGGAGTACGAGCAGTACTTC. Residues: CASSLWEGPEYEQYF.

This chain joins TRBV2 and TRBJ2-7, with 7 bases fitting TRBD2. With 8 bases clipped from V and 5 bases from J, the junction kept 9 bases outside the gene matches. Germline V gene data show CDR1 as SNHLY and CDR2 as FYNNEI. The CDR3 loop spans 13 amino acids. This CDR3 reads CASHPPGGNEQYF. The CDR3 nucleotides read TGTGCCAGCCACCCTCCGGGGGGTAACGAGCAGTACTTC.

The chain is built from TRBV7-8 and TRBJ2-1; TRBD2 matches 9 bases. The CDR3 is made up of 16 amino acids. Germline assignment: CDR1 SGHVS and CDR2 FQNEAQ. Trimming at V came to 5 bases and at J to 1 base, leaving 6 bases not matched to a gene. In DNA, the CDR3 is TGTGCCAGCAGCCCCCTAGCGGGGCGTTCCTACAATGAGCAGTTCTTC. It is translated as CASSPLAGRSYNEQFF.

The gene calls are TRBV9 and TRBJ2-1, with unresolved D. CDR3 length: 15 amino acids. CDR1 SGDLS and CDR2 YYNGEE come from the germline V gene. Trimming took off 4 bases at V and 0 bases at J, with 11 bases between the two ends. CDR3 residues: CASSPQQSSYNEQFF. CDR3 coding DNA: TGTGCCAGCAGCCCGCAACAGAGCTCCTACAATGAGCAGTTCTTC.

The chain joins TRBV18 to TRBJ1-5; weak D call: TRBD1 (5 bases). Germline V gene lookup returns CDR1 KGHSH and CDR2 LQKENI. The CDR3 loop spans 14 amino acids. With 2 bases removed from V and 7 bases from J, the gap between germline ends came to 12 bases. The CDR3 bases are TGTGCCAGCTCACCAACGGGGGACGGGCAGCCCCAGCATTTT. Its protein product is CASSPTGDGQPQHF.

This chain links TRBV27 with TRBJ2-1; 8 bases fit TRBD2. The CDR3 has 14 amino acids. Germline V gene sequence: CDR1 MNHEY, CDR2 SMNVEV (reference sequence). V gave up 8 bases and J gave up 7 bases; unmatched junction bases: 10. CDR3 nucleotide sequence: TGTGCCAGCGGCATCGGGAGGGGAGGTAATGAGCAGTTCTTC. It encodes CASGIGRGGNEQFF.

The rearrangement joins TRBV28 to TRBJ1-2; a possible D gene is TRBD1 (6 bases). Trimming took 10 bases from V and 6 from J, leaving 18 bases between them. Germline values: CDR1 MDHEN, CDR2 SYDVKM. This CDR3 is 13 amino acids long. CDR3 region: CATRAGGRDGYTF. The CDR3 DNA reads TGTGCCACCAGGGCCGGGGGGCGCGATGGCTACACCTTC.

The genes are TRBV7-2 and TRBJ2-4, with 8 bases lining up with TRBD2. This CDR3 has 15 residues. Germline lookup yields CDR1 SGHTA and CDR2 FQGNSA. Trimming took 5 bases from V and 1 from J; bases not matched to a gene: 4. The CDR3 loop is CASSPRTSAKNIQYF. As DNA, the CDR3 is TGTGCCAGCAGCCCTCGGACTAGCGCCAAAAACATTCAGTACTTC.

The V and J genes are TRBV6-1 and TRBJ1-5; D is perhaps TRBD1 (5 bases). This CDR3 region has 16 residues. Germline lookup yields CDR1 MNHNS and CDR2 SASEGT. Between the trimmed V and J ends, which lost 1 base and 5 bases, there was a span of 15 bases. The CDR3 spells CASSEGGHQTHQPQHF. CDR3 sequence (DNA): TGTGCCAGCAGTGAAGGAGGACATCAGACGCATCAGCCCCAGCATTTT.

The chain has TRBV7-8 and TRBJ1-1, with D possibly being TRBD1 (6 bases). Germline loops: CDR1 SGHVS, CDR2 FQNEAQ. CDR3 size: 14 residues. Trimming stripped 1 base from V and 4 bases from J, with 10 bases between. In DNA form, the CDR3 reads TGTGCCAGCAGCTTAGTAGGGGGGGGCACTGAAGCTTTCTTT. It encodes CASSLVGGGTEAFF. Full variable domain (rest looked up from reference TRBV7-8 and TRBJ1-1): GAGVSQSPRYKVAKRGQDVALRCDPISGHVSLFWYQQALGQGPEFLTYFQNEAQLDKSGLPSDRFFAERPEGSVSTLKIQRTQQEDSAVYLCASSLVGGGTEAFFGQGTRLTVV.

The V call is TRBV18, the J call TRBJ1-1; D is unclear. Germline V gene lookup returns CDR1 KGHSH and CDR2 LQKENI. V lost 6 bases to trimming and J lost 1 base, with 9 bases between them. The CDR3 has 13 amino acids. CDR3 DNA: TGTGCCAGCTCGTCGATGGAGAACACTGAAGCTTTCTTT. It codes for CASSSMENTEAFF.

The chain's CDR3 is CASSPNRQGAREQFF. The CDR3 DNA reads TGTGCCAGCTCACCAAACCGACAGGGGGCGAGGGAGCAGTTCTTC. The genes are TRBV18 and TRBJ2-1, with 10 bases aligning to TRBD1. Germline loops: CDR1 KGHSH, CDR2 LQKENI. J was trimmed by 10 bases and V by 2 bases; bases with no gene match: 8. The CDR3 has 15 amino acids.

The V gene is TRBV10-3, the J gene TRBJ2-7; perhaps D is TRBD1 or TRBD2 (6 bases each). Trimming stripped 5 bases from V and 3 bases from J, with 17 bases between. The CDR3 sequence is 15 residues long. CDR1 is ENHRY, CDR2 SYGVKD, per germline. The CDR3 nucleotides are TGTGCCATCAGTCCCGCGGGACAAATTGTCTACGAGCAGTACTTC. This translates into CAISPAGQIVYEQYF.

The chain recombines TRBV6-1 with TRBJ2-1; 12 nucleotides align to TRBD2. With 6 bases clipped from V and 12 bases from J, the junction kept 6 bases outside the gene matches. The CDR3 is made up of 13 amino acids. CDR1 and CDR2 (germline): MNHNS, SASEGT. The CDR3 region is CASSLAGGGGQFF. In DNA, the CDR3 is TGTGCCAGCAGCCTAGCGGGAGGGGGAGGGCAGTTCTTC.

The CDR3 DNA sequence: TGTGCCAGCAGCTTGTGGGGTTTGGGCTACGAGCAGTACTTC. It yields the protein CASSLWGLGYEQYF. This rearrangement joins TRBV5-8 to TRBJ2-7, with unresolved D. The germline V gene has CDR1 SGHTS and CDR2 YDEGEE. CDR3 length: 14 amino acids. V gave up 1 base and J gave up 3 bases, with 11 bases separating them.

The rearrangement links TRBV5-1 to TRBJ1-6; 7 nucleotides line up with TRBD1. V was clipped by 0 bases and J by 7 bases; unmatched bases: 4. Germline loops: CDR1 SGHRS, CDR2 YFSETQ. The CDR3 is 15 residues long. CDR3 in DNA: TGCGCCAGCAGCTTGGAGGGGGCCTTCAATTCACCCCTCCACTTT. It yields the protein CASSLEGAFNSPLHF.

The J gene is TRBJ1-3, the V gene TRBV7-2; D is unresolved. Germline V gene sequence: CDR1 SGHTA, CDR2 FQGNSA. CDR3 length: 16 residues. Trimming shortened V by 2 bases and J by 0 bases, and 11 bases separated the two germline ends. The CDR3 DNA follows: TGTGCCAGCAGCTTACGCCCAGCGTTCTCTGGAAACACCATATATTTT. This sequence encodes CASSLRPAFSGNTIYF.